The rows below give T cell receptor beta chains drawn from one sample of a study of control samples from healthy donors and cancer patients. TCRdb's copy holds only in-frame clones and misses some; the assay was immunoSEQ multiplex PCR. This table holds 150,000 to 200,000 clones, about 87% found once. The material sequenced was blood. All receptors derive from a man aged 25-45 years in good health. Each CDR3 is given with its conserved first and last residue. The D gene is left open where the match is weak. Clone size is shown for a subset of rows, as once, few, many or a class of expanded clone.

-,-,TRBJ2-6,TRBV5-6,CASSPRAGSGANVLTF,TGTGCCAGCAGCCCCCGGGCAGGGAGTGGGGCCAACGTCCTGACTTTC
-,-,TRBJ2-1,TRBV19,CASRGARGANEQFF,TGTGCCAGTCGAGGGGCTAGAGGGGCCAATGAGCAGTTCTTC
-,once,TRBJ2-7,TRBV18,CASSPQGVSSYEQYF,TGTGCCAGCTCACCACAGGGAGTTAGCTCCTACGAGCAGTACTTC
-,-,TRBJ1-5,TRBV4-1,CASSQERPDQPQHF,TGCGCCAGCAGCCAAGAGCGGCCGGATCAGCCCCAGCATTTT
-,-,TRBJ2-1,TRBV28,CATTGALNNEQFF,TGTGCCACAACGGGGGCCCTCAACAATGAGCAGTTCTTC
-,-,TRBJ1-5,TRBV10-3,CAISELADSNQPQHF,TGTGCCATCAGTGAGTTGGCAGATAGCAATCAGCCCCAGCATTTT
-,once,TRBJ2-1,TRBV24-1,CATSGGWYNEQFF,TGTGCCACCAGTGGAGGGTGGTACAATGAGCAGTTCTTC
-,-,TRBJ1-5,TRBV27,CASSLFPNQPQHF,TGTGCCAGCAGTTTATTCCCGAATCAGCCCCAGCATTTT
-,-,TRBJ1-4,TRBV18,CASSPSRGGNEKLFF,TGTGCCAGCTCACCTTCCCGCGGCGGAAATGAAAAACTGTTTTTT
TRBD1,-,TRBJ1-6,TRBV14,CASSPGQGRNSPLHF,TGTGCCAGCAGTCCAGGACAGGGGAGGAATTCACCCCTCCACTTT
-,-,TRBJ2-2,TRBV6-1,CASSDQTGELFF,TGTGCCAGCAGTGATCAGACCGGGGAGCTGTTTTTT
TRBD1,once,TRBJ2-3,TRBV2,CASRGTEPTQYF,TGTGCCAGCAGAGGGACAGAGCCTACGCAGTATTTT
-,-,TRBJ2-7,TRBV5-4,CASSLPGSSYEQYF,TGTGCCAGCAGCTTGCCGGGTAGCTCCTACGAGCAGTACTTC
TRBD2,-,TRBJ2-3,TRBV7-3,CASSLGLAGNTDTQYF,TGTGCCAGCAGCCTCGGACTAGCGGGGAATACAGATACGCAGTATTTT
TRBD1,-,TRBJ2-6,TRBV5-6,CASNRRGQVKSGANVLTF,TGTGCCAGCAACCGGAGGGGACAGGTGAAGTCTGGGGCCAACGTCCTGACTTTC
-,-,TRBJ1-3,TRBV6-6,CASRRAGNTIYF,TGTGCCAGCCGGCGGGCTGGAAACACCATATATTTT
TRBD1,few,TRBJ1-6,TRBV27,CASTSWTGRPYNSPLHF,TGTGCCAGCACCTCCTGGACAGGGCGTCCCTATAATTCACCCCTCCACTTT
-,-,TRBJ1-5,TRBV2,CASRPTAQPQHF,TGTGCCAGCAGGCCGACAGCTCAGCCCCAGCATTTT
-,-,TRBJ1-1,TRBV2,CALGAQGNTEAFF,TGTGCCCTAGGGGCTCAGGGGAACACTGAAGCTTTCTTT
-,-,TRBJ2-7,TRBV4-3,CASSQESQWSSYEQYF,TGCGCCAGCAGCCAAGAGAGCCAGTGGAGCTCCTACGAGCAGTACTTC
-,-,TRBJ1-5,TRBV6-4,CASSDSALGAQFNQPQHF,TGTGCCAGCAGTGATTCCGCTCTGGGCGCCCAATTTAATCAGCCCCAGCATTTT
-,-,TRBJ1-5,TRBV14,CASSQGVNQPQHF,TGTGCCAGCAGCCAAGGAGTGAATCAGCCCCAGCATTTT
-,-,TRBJ2-5,TRBV3-1/TRBV3-2,CASSIGLRETQYF,TGTGCCAGCAGCATCGGGCTCCGCGAGACCCAGTACTTC
-,few,TRBJ1-5,TRBV4-2,CASSQDRGSNQPQHF,TGTGCCAGCAGCCAAGATAGGGGTAGCAATCAGCCCCAGCATTTT
TRBD1,-,TRBJ1-1,TRBV19,CASIDPGGNTEAFF,TGTGCCAGTATAGACCCAGGGGGCAACACTGAAGCTTTCTTT
-,-,TRBJ2-7,TRBV11-1,CASSLAASSYTYEQYF,TGTGCCAGCAGCTTAGCGGCGTCCAGCTATACCTACGAGCAGTACTTC
TRBD1,-,TRBJ1-1,TRBV9,CASSAGQGLTEAFF,TGTGCCAGCAGCGCCGGACAGGGGTTAACTGAAGCTTTCTTT
-,few,TRBJ2-3,TRBV11-2,CASSLTPKGGTDTQYF,TGTGCCAGCAGCTTAACCCCAAAAGGGGGCACAGATACGCAGTATTTT
TRBD2,-,TRBJ2-5,TRBV7-3,CASSLGPAGGPETQYF,TGTGCCAGCAGCTTAGGGCCAGCGGGAGGGCCAGAGACCCAGTACTTC
-,-,TRBJ2-4,TRBV9,CASSVDSIGGIQYF,TGTGCCAGCAGCGTAGACTCTATTGGGGGCATTCAGTACTTC
-,once,TRBJ2-7,TRBV5-1,CASSLDAYEQYF,TGCGCCAGCAGCTTGGACGCCTACGAGCAGTACTTC
-,-,TRBJ2-5,TRBV5-1,CASSLVFRGGGETQYF,TGCGCCAGCAGCTTGGTGTTTAGGGGTGGGGGAGAGACCCAGTACTTC
TRBD2,-,TRBJ2-7,TRBV5-6,CASSLALAGSYEQYF,TGTGCCAGCAGCTTGGCGCTAGCGGGTTCCTACGAGCAGTACTTC
-,once,TRBJ2-1,TRBV4-1,CASSSHLTRGPNEQFF,TGCGCCAGCAGCTCTCACCTGACTAGGGGCCCCAATGAGCAGTTCTTC
-,-,TRBJ2-3,TRBV7-9,CASRRDLSTDTQYF,TGTGCCAGCAGACGGGACCTTAGCACAGATACGCAGTATTTT
-,-,TRBJ1-6,TRBV2,CASATRGNSPLHF,TGTGCCAGCGCCACTAGGGGGAATTCACCCCTCCACTTT
-,-,TRBJ1-1,TRBV19,CASSEPLTLYTEAFF,TGTGCCAGTAGTGAGCCCCTGACACTTTACACTGAAGCTTTCTTT
-,-,TRBJ1-1,TRBV2,CASKGKGGSNTEAFF,TGTGCCAGCAAGGGAAAGGGAGGGTCGAACACTGAAGCTTTCTTT
-,-,TRBJ1-5,TRBV4-1,CASSQESSGQGRQPQHF,TGCGCCAGCAGCCAAGAGAGTTCTGGGCAGGGGAGACAGCCCCAGCATTTT
-,-,TRBJ1-5,TRBV19,CASSTTPGGGNQPQHF,TGTGCCAGTAGTACTACGCCGGGGGGTGGCAATCAGCCCCAGCATTTT
-,-,TRBJ1-1,TRBV6-5,CASSSPGQDTEAFF,TGTGCCAGCAGTTCGCCGGGACAAGACACTGAAGCTTTCTTT
TRBD2,-,TRBJ2-2,TRBV2,CASRGLATTGELFF,TGTGCCAGCAGAGGACTAGCGACCACCGGGGAGCTGTTTTTT
-,-,TRBJ1-2,TRBV14,CASSQQGTYGYTF,TGTGCCAGCAGCCAACAGGGGACCTATGGCTACACCTTC
-,-,TRBJ1-2,TRBV11-2,CASSFAPEGNSNYGYTF,TGTGCCAGCAGCTTTGCCCCCGAGGGCAACTCTAACTATGGCTACACCTTC
-,-,TRBJ1-1,TRBV6-6,CASQGSGFSAEAFF,TGTGCCAGCCAGGGAAGTGGGTTTAGTGCTGAAGCTTTCTTT
TRBD2,once,TRBJ2-3,TRBV7-3,CASSFTGTSGSGGGTDTQYF,TGTGCCAGCAGCTTTACCGGGACTAGCGGGAGTGGAGGCGGCACAGATACGCAGTATTTT
TRBD2,-,TRBJ2-1,TRBV24-1,CATGRWREDYNEQFF,TGTGCCACCGGGCGTTGGCGGGAGGACTACAATGAGCAGTTCTTC
-,-,TRBJ1-1,TRBV18,CASSPGSQAFF,TGTGCCAGCTCACCAGGGTCGCAAGCTTTCTTT
TRBD1,-,TRBJ2-3,TRBV9,CASSIGPGTGDTDTQYF,TGTGCCAGCAGTATAGGCCCCGGGACAGGGGACACAGATACGCAGTATTTT
-,-,TRBJ1-2,TRBV25-1,CASSGMGGYTF,TGTGCCAGCAGTGGGATGGGGGGCTACACCTTC
TRBD1,-,TRBJ2-7,TRBV19,CASSMTGEEQYF,TGTGCCAGTAGTATGACAGGGGAGGAGCAGTACTTC
TRBD2,-,TRBJ2-1,TRBV7-3,CASSLASGADEQFF,TGTGCCAGCAGCTTAGCTAGCGGCGCGGATGAGCAGTTCTTC
-,-,TRBJ1-5,TRBV3-1/TRBV3-2,CASSRGSNQPQHF,TGTGCCAGCAGCCGGGGCAGCAATCAGCCCCAGCATTTT
-,-,TRBJ1-1,TRBV5-5,CASTTVGNTEAFF,TGTGCCAGCACCACAGTGGGAAACACTGAAGCTTTCTTT
-,-,TRBJ2-3,TRBV30,CAWSDRDPTQYF,TGTGCCTGGAGTGACCGGGACCCGACGCAGTATTTT
TRBD2,-,TRBJ2-1,TRBV18,CASSPLAGGDNEQFF,TGTGCCAGCTCACCTCTAGCGGGGGGGGACAATGAGCAGTTCTTC
TRBD1,-,TRBJ1-5,TRBV27,CASAWDRGQPQHF,TGTGCCAGCGCGTGGGACAGGGGTCAGCCCCAGCATTTT